This T cell receptor beta chain was captured in a study of OX40 agonist ivuxolimab in advanced cancers. Study-wide context: Patients undergoing dose escalation presented with hepatocellular carcinoma, melanoma, renal cell or head and neck cancer. Allowance was made for prior anti-PD-1, anti-PD-L1 or anti-CTLA-4 therapy, and 40% to 45% had some. Findings and limits, study-wide: There were, on average, more expanded clones in CD8+ T cells than in CD4+.

With autoimmune disease history or systemic immunosuppression, patients were excluded. Germline CDR1 is SNHLY and CDR2 is FYNNEI. This CDR3 spans 14 amino acids. The V end lost 4 bases, the J end lost 5 bases, and 14 bases lay between the germline ends. This clone appeared once. No antigen is known for it. Repertoires were generated with immunoSEQ multiplex PCR, while TCRdb's copy carries only in-frame clones and drops some. Of 50,000 to 75,000 clones in the sample, 80% to 95% are singletons; the top ten hold about 19%. The sequence derives from an adult with an advanced solid tumor such as melanoma, head and neck, liver or kidney cancer. V is TRBV2 and J is TRBJ1-1; D is unresolved. The specimen was CD4+ or CD8+ T cells sorted from blood, collected in a trial of the OX40 agonist ivuxolimab. Here the CDR3 DNA reads TGTGCCAGCAGTGTATTGGAGGGCTGGACTGAAGCTTTCTTT. Amino acids: CASSVLEGWTEAFF. The full variable domain, with the rest looked up from reference TRBV2 and TRBJ1-1, is EPEVTQTPSHQVTQMGQEVILRCVPISNHLYFYWYRQILGQKVEFLVSFYNNEISEKSEIFDDQFSVERPDGSNFTLKIRSTKLEDSAMYFCASSVLEGWTEAFFGQGTRLTVV.